These 17 T cell receptor beta chains came from one sample sequenced in a study of blood T cell repertoires in COVID-19. Repertoires were generated with immunoSEQ multiplex PCR, while TCRdb's copy carries only in-frame clones and drops some. The sample includes about 110,000 clones, under 85% seen only once; the top ten take 11% to 15%. The specimen was peripheral blood. The receptors come from a woman aged 60-75 years with acute or convalescent COVID-19.

To note about this clone: At one of its ends the junction is not consistent with the germline gene, which may arise from a read error. The chain uses TRBV5-1 and TRBJ2-3; TRBD1 matches at 9 bases. CDR1 and CDR2 (germline): SGHRS, YFSETQ. The CDR3 is 14 residues long. For the CDR3, the DNA is TGCGCCAGCAGCCGGGGACAGGGCACGGATACGCAGTATTTT. Amino acids: CASSRGQGTDTQYF.

The chain couples TRBV6-6 to TRBJ1-1, with TRBD1 matching 7 bases. J was trimmed by 2 bases and V by 2 bases; bases with no gene match: 2. Germline values: CDR1 MNHNY, CDR2 SVGAGI (reference sequence). The CDR3 consists of 14 residues. The CDR3 loop reads CASSYGQDNTEAFF. The CDR3 DNA reads as TGTGCCAGCAGTTACGGACAGGACAACACTGAAGCTTTCTTT.

Of note for this clone: This sample includes further DNA sequences coding for the same CDR3. This chain uses TRBV5-1 with TRBJ1-5; D is undetermined. Trimming removed 0 bases at V and 5 bases at J, with 6 bases between. The germline V gene encodes CDR1 SGHRS and CDR2 YFSETQ. The CDR3 is 13 residues long. CDR3 nucleotides: TGCGCCAGCAGCTTGGACCCAGATCAGCCCCAGCATTTT. Protein product: CASSLDPDQPQHF.

The chain couples TRBV18 to TRBJ2-1; 8 nucleotides line up with TRBD1. The trim removed 0 bases at V and 8 bases at J, leaving 6 bases unmatched. CDR3 length equals 15 residues. Per germline, CDR1 KGHSH and CDR2 LQKENI. CDR3: CASSPPSRGRDEQFF. The CDR3 nucleotides are TGTGCCAGCTCACCACCTAGCAGGGGGCGCGATGAGCAGTTCTTC.

The chain links TRBV6-5 to TRBJ2-2, with 7 bases aligning to TRBD1. Trimming cost V 6 bases and J 7 bases; bases outside gene matches: 8. Germline V lookup: CDR1 MNHEY, CDR2 SVGAGI. There are 14 residues in the CDR3. CDR3 amino acids: CASSGYQGDGELFF. In nucleotides, the CDR3 is TGTGCCAGCAGCGGCTATCAGGGGGACGGGGAGCTGTTTTTT.

The chain is built from TRBV18 and TRBJ1-1; D is unclear. Deletions cut 5 bases from V and 0 bases from J, with 16 bases between. The CDR3 totals 16 residues. Germline CDR1 KGHSH, CDR2 LQKENI. DNA of the CDR3: TGTGCCAGCTCAGGCCCTTCCGGAGGGTTGAACACTGAAGCTTTCTTT. This translates into CASSGPSGGLNTEAFF.

The chain carries TRBV7-9 and TRBJ1-4; weak D call: TRBD1 (6 bases). The length of the CDR3 is 13 residues. Germline V lookup: CDR1 SEHNR, CDR2 FQNEAQ (reference sequence). V was pared by 1 base and J by 8 bases, with 8 bases between. CDR3 amino acids: CASSLVRGEKLFF. The CDR3 coding sequence is TGTGCCAGCAGCTTAGTCAGGGGCGAAAAACTGTTTTTT. Combining the CDR3 with reference TRBV7-9 and TRBJ1-4 gives the whole variable domain DTGVSQNPRHKITKRGQNVTFRCDPISEHNRLYWYRQTLGQGPEFLTYFQNEAQLEKSRLLSDRFSAERPKGSFSTLEIQRTEQGDSAMYLCASSLVRGEKLFFGSGTQLSVL.

The genes are TRBV29-1 and TRBJ2-7; 7 bases fit TRBD1. The V gene end was trimmed by 0 bases and the J gene end by 6 bases; junction bases not matched to a gene: 14. Per the germline V gene, CDR1 is SQVTM and CDR2 is ANQGSEA. The CDR3 consists of 16 residues. CDR3 residues: CSVEDYRDRGYSEQYF. The CDR3 region has the DNA TGCAGCGTTGAAGATTACCGGGACAGAGGGTATTCCGAGCAGTACTTC.

This clone was counted a single time. V and J are TRBV13 and TRBJ2-7, with TRBD2 identical over 7 bases. This CDR3 is 17 amino acids long. Germline lookup yields CDR1 PRHDT and CDR2 FYEKMQ (reference sequence). V trimming: 5 bases; J trimming: 5 bases; junction bases outside the gene matches: 18. The CDR3 DNA follows: TGTGCCAGCAGCCCGCAGGCAGTTGCGGGAGCGAGAAACGAGCAGTACTTC. Translating gives CASSPQAVAGARNEQYF.

The chain recombines TRBV20-1 with TRBJ2-3; D remains ambiguous. V was cut by 3 bases and J by 2 bases, with 9 bases left in between. The CDR3 is 13 amino acids. The germline V gene encodes CDR1 DFQATT and CDR2 SNEGSKA (reference sequence). The CDR3 loop reads CSASMRATDTQYF. The CDR3 region has the DNA TGCAGTGCTAGTATGAGAGCCACAGATACGCAGTATTTT.

The V and J genes are TRBV30 and TRBJ1-5, with D maybe TRBD1 (5 bases). The CDR3 has 13 amino acids. The V gene's germline CDR1 is GTSNPN and CDR2 SVGIG (reference sequence). Trimming took off 4 bases at V and 2 bases at J, with 9 bases between the two ends. CDR3 loop: CAWNGGGNQPQHF. CDR3 sequence (DNA): TGTGCCTGGAACGGGGGAGGCAATCAGCCCCAGCATTTT.

The chain joins TRBV28 to TRBJ1-4, with a weak D call TRBD1 (6 bases). Germline V gene data show CDR1 as MDHEN and CDR2 as SYDVKM. The CDR3 length is 19 residues. V lost 5 bases to trimming and J lost 3 bases, with 25 bases between them. CDR3 in DNA: TGTGCCAGCAGTCCTGTAGGGGGGGACCTCAGGCTCGCTAATGAAAAACTGTTTTTT. Translation: CASSPVGGDLRLANEKLFF.

V gene TRBV6-5 combines with J gene TRBJ1-3; perhaps TRBD1 as D (5 bases). The CDR3 contains 14 residues. Per the germline V gene, CDR1 is MNHEY and CDR2 is SVGAGI. Between the trimmed V and J ends, which lost 8 bases and 0 bases, there was a span of 11 bases. CDR3 in amino acids: CASQGHYSGNTIYF. The DNA of the CDR3 is TGTGCCAGCCAGGGCCATTACTCTGGAAACACCATATATTTT.

V usage is TRBV27 and J usage is TRBJ2-3; D not certain. Germline V gene lookup returns CDR1 MNHEY and CDR2 SMNVEV (reference sequence). CDR3 length: 15 residues. Trimming left V 6 bases short and J 5 bases short, with 18 bases between. In DNA, the CDR3 is TGTGCCAGCAGGGGCAGCTATACCAACATAGATACGCAGTATTTT. It encodes CASRGSYTNIDTQYF.

The chain couples TRBV3-1 (or the pseudogene TRBV3-2) to TRBJ1-2; the D is unclear. The CDR3 is 13 amino acids. V was cut by 1 base and J by 5 bases, with 8 bases left in between. Germline V gene sequence: CDR1 LGHDT, CDR2 YNNKEL (reference sequence). CDR3 sequence (DNA): TGTGCCAGCAGCCAAGGCCAGGCTTATGGCTACACCTTC. This sequence encodes CASSQGQAYGYTF.

The chain joins TRBV2 to TRBJ1-5, with 10 bases fitting TRBD1. The germline V gene encodes CDR1 SNHLY and CDR2 FYNNEI. V gave up 4 bases and J gave up 9 bases; unmatched junction bases: 9. The CDR3 runs 15 residues. CDR3 residues: CASSVSGTGDAPQHF. The CDR3 region has the DNA TGTGCCAGCAGTGTATCCGGGACAGGGGACGCGCCCCAGCATTTT.

This clone was recorded only once. The chain couples TRBV20-1 to TRBJ2-5; the D is unclear. V was pared by 3 bases and J by 7 bases, with 9 bases between. Looked up from germline, CDR1 is DFQATT and CDR2 is SNEGSKA (reference sequence). The CDR3 contains 11 residues. The DNA of the CDR3 is TGCAGTGCTAGGGCCTCGGGGACCCAGTACTTC. Translation: CSARASGTQYF.